The clone carrying this TCR beta chain was counted many times. Its antigen remains unknown. The sample comes from a study of breast tumors, draining lymph nodes, adjacent tissues. TCRdb fed the multiplex PCR reads into MiXCR, producing one record per CDR3 protein. The repertoire has more than 80,000 distinct CDR3 sequences, roughly 29% of them found once; the top ten carry under 6.5%. Breast cancer patients provided tissue from their axillary draining lymph nodes. Study results and caveats: The data were judged consistent with most tumor T cells coming from lymph node and expanding in tumor.

Input material: axillary lymph node tissue. This TCR came from a female donor with breast cancer. Some clones in this sample may be carry-over from other donors' samples.

CDR3 DNA: TGTGCCAGCAGTTACGTGCAGGCTAGTACCGGGGAGCTGTTTTTT. It specifies CASSYVQASTGELFF. This chain joins TRBV6-5 and TRBJ2-2, with unresolved D. This CDR3 is built from 15 residues. Germline loops: CDR1 MNHEY, CDR2 SVGAGI. V was shortened by 2 bases and J by 5 bases, with 12 bases between the two germline ends.